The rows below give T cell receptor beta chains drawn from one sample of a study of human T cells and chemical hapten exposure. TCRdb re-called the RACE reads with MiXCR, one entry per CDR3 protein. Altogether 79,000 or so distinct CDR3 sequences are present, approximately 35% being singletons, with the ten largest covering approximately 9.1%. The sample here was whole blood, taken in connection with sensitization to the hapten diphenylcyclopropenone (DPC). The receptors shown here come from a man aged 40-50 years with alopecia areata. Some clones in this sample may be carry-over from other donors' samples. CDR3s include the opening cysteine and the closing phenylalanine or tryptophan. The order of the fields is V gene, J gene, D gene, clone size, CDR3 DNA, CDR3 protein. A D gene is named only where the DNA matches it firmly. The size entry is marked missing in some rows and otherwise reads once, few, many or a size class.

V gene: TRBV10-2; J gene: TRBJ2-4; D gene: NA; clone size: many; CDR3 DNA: TGCGCCAGCTCCAGGGATGACAAAAACATTCAGTACTTC; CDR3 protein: CASSRDDKNIQYF
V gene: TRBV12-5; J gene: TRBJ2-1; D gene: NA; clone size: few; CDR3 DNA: TGTGCTAGTGGTTTGGACCCCCTAGCGTCTGAGCAGTTCTTC; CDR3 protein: CASGLDPLASEQFF
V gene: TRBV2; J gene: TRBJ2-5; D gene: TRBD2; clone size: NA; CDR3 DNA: TGTGCCAGCAGTGAAAACTCTGCGGGAGGGAGGGAGACCCAGTACTTC; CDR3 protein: CASSENSAGGRETQYF
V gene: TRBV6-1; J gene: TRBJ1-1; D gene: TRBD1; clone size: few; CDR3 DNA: TGTGCCAGCAGTATCCGGACAGGGGGAGATGATTTCTTT; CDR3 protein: CASSIRTGGDDFF
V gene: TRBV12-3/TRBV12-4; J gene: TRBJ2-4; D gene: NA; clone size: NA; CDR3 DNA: TGTGCCAGCAGTCCACAGGGCTCAGGGGCCAAAAACATTCAGTACTTC; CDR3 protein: CASSPQGSGAKNIQYF
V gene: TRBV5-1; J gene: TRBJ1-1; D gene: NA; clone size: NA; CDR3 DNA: TGCGCCAGCAGCGCGGACGGGGGGAACACTGAAGCTTTCTTT; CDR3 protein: CASSADGGNTEAFF
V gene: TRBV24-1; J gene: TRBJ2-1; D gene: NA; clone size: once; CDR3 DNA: TGTGCCACCAGTGGGGCGTACGGCGGGGAAAGTGATGAGCAGTTCTTC; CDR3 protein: CATSGAYGGESDEQFF
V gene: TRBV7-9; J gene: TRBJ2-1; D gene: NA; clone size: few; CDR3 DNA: TGTGCCACCCACGGGACTCTCTCCTACAATGAGCAGTTCTTC; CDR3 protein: CATHGTLSYNEQFF
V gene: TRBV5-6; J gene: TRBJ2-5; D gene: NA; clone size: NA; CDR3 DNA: TGTGCCAGCAGCTTGGAGAGGGGCCAAGAGACCCAGTACTTC; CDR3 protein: CASSLERGQETQYF
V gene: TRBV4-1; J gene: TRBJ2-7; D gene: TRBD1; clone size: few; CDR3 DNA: TGCGCCAGCAGCCAATCCGCCCAGGGGGCAACCTACGAGCAGTACTTC; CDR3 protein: CASSQSAQGATYEQYF
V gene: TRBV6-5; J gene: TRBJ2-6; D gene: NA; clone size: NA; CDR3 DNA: TGTGCCAGCAGCTCCCTTGGGGCCAACGTCCTGACTTTC; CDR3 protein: CASSSLGANVLTF
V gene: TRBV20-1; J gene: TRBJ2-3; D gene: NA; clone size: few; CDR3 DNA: TGCAGTGCTAGAGACCGGACGACAGATACGCAGTATTTT; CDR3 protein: CSARDRTTDTQYF
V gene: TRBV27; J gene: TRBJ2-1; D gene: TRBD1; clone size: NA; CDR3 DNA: TGTGCCAGCAGTTCCCGAGGGACAGGGAATGGCCATGAGCAGTTCTTC; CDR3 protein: CASSSRGTGNGHEQFF
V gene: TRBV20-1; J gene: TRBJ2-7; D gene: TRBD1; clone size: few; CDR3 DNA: TGCAGTGCTAGACAGGGGGCCTACGAGCAGTACTTC; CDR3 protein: CSARQGAYEQYF
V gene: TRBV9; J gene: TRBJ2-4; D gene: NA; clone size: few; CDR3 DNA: TGTGCCAGCAGCGTCGACAGTGATAATGACATTCAGTACTTC; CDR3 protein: CASSVDSDNDIQYF
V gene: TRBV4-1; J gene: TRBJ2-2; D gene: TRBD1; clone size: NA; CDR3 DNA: TGCGCCAGCAGCCAAGATCGGGACAGGGGCTGGGAGACCGGGGAGCTGTTTTTT; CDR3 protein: CASSQDRDRGWETGELFF
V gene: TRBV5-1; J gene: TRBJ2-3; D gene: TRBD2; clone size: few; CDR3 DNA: TGCGCCAGCAGCTTGGCGACTAGCGGAGATACGCAGTATTTT; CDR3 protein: CASSLATSGDTQYF
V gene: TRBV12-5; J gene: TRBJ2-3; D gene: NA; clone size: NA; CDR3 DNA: TGTGCTAGTGGACTGTCCTACAGGGAGAGCACAGATACGCAGTATTTT; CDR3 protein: CASGLSYRESTDTQYF
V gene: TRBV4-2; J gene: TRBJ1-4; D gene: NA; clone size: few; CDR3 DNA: TGTGCCAGCAGCCTCGTTTTAAATGAAAAACTGTTTTTT; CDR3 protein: CASSLVLNEKLFF
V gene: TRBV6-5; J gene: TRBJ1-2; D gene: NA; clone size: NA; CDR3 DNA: TGTGCCAGCAGTTACTCGGGGAGCTCTAACTATGGCTACACCTTC; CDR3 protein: CASSYSGSSNYGYTF
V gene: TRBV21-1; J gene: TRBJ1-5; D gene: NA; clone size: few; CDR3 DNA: TGTGCCAGCAGCAAAGCTGGCCAGCCCCAGCATTTT; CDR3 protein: CASSKAGQPQHF
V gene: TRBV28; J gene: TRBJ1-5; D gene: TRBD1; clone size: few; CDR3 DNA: TGTGCCAGCAGAAGACCGGGACAGGGCAATCAGCCCCAGCATTTT; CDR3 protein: CASRRPGQGNQPQHF
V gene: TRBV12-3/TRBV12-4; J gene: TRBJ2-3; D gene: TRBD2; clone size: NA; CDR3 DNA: TGTGCCAGCAGTTTCTCCAGCGGGAGAACAGATACGCAGTATTTT; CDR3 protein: CASSFSSGRTDTQYF
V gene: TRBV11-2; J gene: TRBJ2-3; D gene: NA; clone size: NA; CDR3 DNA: TGTGCCAGCAGGAGGACAGATACGCAGTATTTT; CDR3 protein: CASRRTDTQYF
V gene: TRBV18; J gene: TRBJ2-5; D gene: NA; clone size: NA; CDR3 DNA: TGTGCCAGCTCACCAGGACAGACCCAAGAGACCCAGTACTTC; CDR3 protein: CASSPGQTQETQYF
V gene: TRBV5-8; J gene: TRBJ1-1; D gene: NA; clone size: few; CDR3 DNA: TGTGCCAGCAGCTTCCGCTGGACGGGGGACTTCGAAGCTTTCTTT; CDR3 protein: CASSFRWTGDFEAFF
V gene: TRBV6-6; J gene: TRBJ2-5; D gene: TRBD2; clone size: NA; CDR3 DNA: TGTGCCAGCAGTTACGGCTTGACTAGCGGGAGAGCCCAAGAGACCCAGTACTTC; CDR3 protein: CASSYGLTSGRAQETQYF
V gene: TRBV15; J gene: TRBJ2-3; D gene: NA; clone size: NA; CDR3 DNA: TGTGCCACCAGCGGCCCGAGGGACACAGATACGCAGTATTTT; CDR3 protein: CATSGPRDTDTQYF
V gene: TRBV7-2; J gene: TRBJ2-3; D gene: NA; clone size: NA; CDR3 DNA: TGTGCCAGCAGCTCCGAGGGGCGAGGCACAGATACGCAGTATTTT; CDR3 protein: CASSSEGRGTDTQYF
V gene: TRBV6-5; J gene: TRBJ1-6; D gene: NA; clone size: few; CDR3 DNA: TGTGCCAGCAGTACAACAGGTCCCAATTCACCCCTCCACTTT; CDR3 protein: CASSTTGPNSPLHF
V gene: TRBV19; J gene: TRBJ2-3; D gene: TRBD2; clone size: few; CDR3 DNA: TGTGCCAGTAGTATCGGTCCCACTAGCGGGACTAGCACAGATACGCAGTATTTT; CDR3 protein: CASSIGPTSGTSTDTQYF
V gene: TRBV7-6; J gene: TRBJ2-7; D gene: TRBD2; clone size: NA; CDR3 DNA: TGTGCCAGCAGCTTAGTACGGGAGGCCACCTACGAGCAGTACTTC; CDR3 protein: CASSLVREATYEQYF
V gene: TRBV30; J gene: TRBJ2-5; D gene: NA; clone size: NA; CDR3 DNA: TGTGCCTGGAGTACTGACTACCAAGAGACCCAGTACTTC; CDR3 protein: CAWSTDYQETQYF
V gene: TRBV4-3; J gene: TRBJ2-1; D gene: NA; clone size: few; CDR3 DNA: TGCGCCAGCAGCCAAGAAGGGGTAGAAACTAATGAGCAGTTCTTC; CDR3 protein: CASSQEGVETNEQFF
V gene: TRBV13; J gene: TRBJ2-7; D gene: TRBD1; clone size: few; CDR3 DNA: TGTGCCAGCAGCTTAGGGCGGACAGGTGTCTACGAGCAGTACTTC; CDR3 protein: CASSLGRTGVYEQYF
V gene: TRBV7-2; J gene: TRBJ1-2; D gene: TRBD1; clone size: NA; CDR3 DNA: TGTGCCAGCAGCTCTGGGACAGGGGGCTATGGCTACACCTTC; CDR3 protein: CASSSGTGGYGYTF
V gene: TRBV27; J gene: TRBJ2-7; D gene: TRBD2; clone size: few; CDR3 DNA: TGTGCCAGCAGGCCGGGACTAGCGTCCTACGAGCAGTACTTC; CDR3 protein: CASRPGLASYEQYF
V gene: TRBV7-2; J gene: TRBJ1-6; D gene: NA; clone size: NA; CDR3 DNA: TGTGCCAGCAGCTTCACGAGCTCCTATAATTCACCCCTCCACTTT; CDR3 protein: CASSFTSSYNSPLHF
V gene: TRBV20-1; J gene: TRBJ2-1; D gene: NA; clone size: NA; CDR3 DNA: TGCAGTGCCTCACGAGGGGGATCCTACAATGAGCAGTTCTTC; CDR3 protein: CSASRGGSYNEQFF
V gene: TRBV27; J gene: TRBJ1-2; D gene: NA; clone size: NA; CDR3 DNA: TGTGCCAGCAGTTTATCTGGCGGGGGTTATGGCTACACCTTC; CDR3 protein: CASSLSGGGYGYTF
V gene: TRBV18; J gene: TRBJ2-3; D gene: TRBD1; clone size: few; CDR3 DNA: TGTGCCAGCTCACCGAAGGGACAGCTCCCCACAGATACGCAGTATTTT; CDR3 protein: CASSPKGQLPTDTQYF
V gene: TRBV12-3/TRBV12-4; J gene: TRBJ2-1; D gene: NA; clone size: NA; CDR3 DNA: TGTGCCAGCAGCCTTATGCACAATGAGCAGTTCTTC; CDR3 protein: CASSLMHNEQFF
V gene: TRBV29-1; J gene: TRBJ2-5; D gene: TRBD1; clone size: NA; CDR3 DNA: TGCAGCGTAAGACAGGGTGATTTAGAGACCCAGTACTTC; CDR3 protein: CSVRQGDLETQYF
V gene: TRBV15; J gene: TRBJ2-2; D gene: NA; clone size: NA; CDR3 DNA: TGTGCCACCAGCAGAGATAAGCCTAGCTGGAACACCGGGGAGCTGTTTTTT; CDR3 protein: CATSRDKPSWNTGELFF
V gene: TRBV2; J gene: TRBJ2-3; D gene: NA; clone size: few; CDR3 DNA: TGTGCCAGCAGTGAAACTCGAGATACGCAGTATTTT; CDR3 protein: CASSETRDTQYF
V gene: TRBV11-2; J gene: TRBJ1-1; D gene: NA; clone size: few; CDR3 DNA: TGTGCCAGCAGCTTGTTTGGCAACACTGAAGCTTTCTTT; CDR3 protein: CASSLFGNTEAFF
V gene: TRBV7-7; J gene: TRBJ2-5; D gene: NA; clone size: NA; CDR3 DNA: TGTGCCAGCAGCTTAGGAGGCGGAGGACAAGAGACCCAGTACTTC; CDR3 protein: CASSLGGGGQETQYF
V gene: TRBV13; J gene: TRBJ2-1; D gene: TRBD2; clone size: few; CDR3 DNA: TGTGCCAGCAGCTTAGGCCAAACCACTAGCGGGTACAATGAGCAGTTCTTC; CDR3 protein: CASSLGQTTSGYNEQFF
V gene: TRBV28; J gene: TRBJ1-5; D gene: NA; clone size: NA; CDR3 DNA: TGTGCCAGCAGTTTGCAGTCGATTGGTCAGCCCCAGCATTTT; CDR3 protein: CASSLQSIGQPQHF
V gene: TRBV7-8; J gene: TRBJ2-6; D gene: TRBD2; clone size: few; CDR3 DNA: TGTGCCAGCAGCCCCGCGGGGGATTCTGGGGCCAACGTCCTGACTTTC; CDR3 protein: CASSPAGDSGANVLTF
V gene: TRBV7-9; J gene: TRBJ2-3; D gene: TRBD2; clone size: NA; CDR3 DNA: TGTGCCAGCAGCCGTCCCAGCACTGCGGGAGATCGGGTCACAGATACGCAGTATTTT; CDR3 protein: CASSRPSTAGDRVTDTQYF